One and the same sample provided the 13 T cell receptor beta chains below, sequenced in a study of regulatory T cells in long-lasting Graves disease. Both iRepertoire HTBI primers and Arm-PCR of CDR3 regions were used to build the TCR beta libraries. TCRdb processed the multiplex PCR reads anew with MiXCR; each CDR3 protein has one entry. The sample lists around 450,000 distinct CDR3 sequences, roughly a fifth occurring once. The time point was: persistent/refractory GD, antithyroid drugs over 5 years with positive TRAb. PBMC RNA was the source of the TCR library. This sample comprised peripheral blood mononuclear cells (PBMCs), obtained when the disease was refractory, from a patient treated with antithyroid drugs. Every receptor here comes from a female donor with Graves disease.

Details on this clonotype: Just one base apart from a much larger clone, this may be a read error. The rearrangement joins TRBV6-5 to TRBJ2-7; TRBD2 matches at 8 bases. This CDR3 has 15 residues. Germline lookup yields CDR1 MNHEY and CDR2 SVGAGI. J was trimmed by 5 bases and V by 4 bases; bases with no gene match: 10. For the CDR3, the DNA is TGTGCCAGCAGTTGCTCGGGGGGGACACCCCACGAGCAGTACTTC. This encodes CASSCSGGTPHEQYF.

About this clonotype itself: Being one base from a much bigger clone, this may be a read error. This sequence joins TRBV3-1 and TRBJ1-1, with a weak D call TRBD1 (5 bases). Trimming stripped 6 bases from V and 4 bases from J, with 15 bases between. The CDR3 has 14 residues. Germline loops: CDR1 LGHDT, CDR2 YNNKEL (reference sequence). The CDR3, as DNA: TGTGCCAGCAGACGACAGTCCTTGAGCACTGAAGCTTTCTTT. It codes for CASRRQSLSTEAFF.

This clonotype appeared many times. The chain's CDR3 is CASSLTLREQYF. The CDR3 nucleotides are TGTGCCAGCAGTCTGACCTTACGAGAGCAGTACTTC. The J gene is TRBJ2-7, the V gene TRBV28; D is uncertain. CDR3 length equals 12 residues. The germline gives CDR1 MDHEN, CDR2 SYDVKM. Trimming stripped 5 bases from V and 7 bases from J, with 12 bases between. Complete variable domain (other parts from reference TRBV28 and TRBJ2-7): DVKVTQSSRYLVKRTGEKVFLECVQDMDHENMFWYRQDPGLGLRLIYFSYDVKMKEKGDIPEGYSVSREKKERFSLILESASTNQTSMYLCASSLTLREQYFGPGTRLTVT.

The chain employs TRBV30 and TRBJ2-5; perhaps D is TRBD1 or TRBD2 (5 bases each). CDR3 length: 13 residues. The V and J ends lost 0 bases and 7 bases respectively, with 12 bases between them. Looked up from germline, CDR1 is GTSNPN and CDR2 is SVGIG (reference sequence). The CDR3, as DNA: TGTGCCTGGAGTGTAAGAGGGGCCGCGACCCAGTACTTC. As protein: CAWSVRGAATQYF.

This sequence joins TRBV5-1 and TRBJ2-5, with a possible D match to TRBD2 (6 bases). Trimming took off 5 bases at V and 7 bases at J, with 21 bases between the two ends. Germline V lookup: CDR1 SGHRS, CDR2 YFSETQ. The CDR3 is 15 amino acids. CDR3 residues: CASRPGLQEVRTQYF. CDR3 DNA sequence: TGCGCCAGCAGACCCGGACTACAGGAGGTGAGGACCCAGTACTTC. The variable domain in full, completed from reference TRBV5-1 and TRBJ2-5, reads KAGVTQTPRYLIKTRGQQVTLSCSPISGHRSVSWYQQTPGQGLQFLFEYFSETQRNKGNFPGRFSGRQFSNSRSEMNVSTLELGDSALYLCASRPGLQEVRTQYFGPGTRLLVL.

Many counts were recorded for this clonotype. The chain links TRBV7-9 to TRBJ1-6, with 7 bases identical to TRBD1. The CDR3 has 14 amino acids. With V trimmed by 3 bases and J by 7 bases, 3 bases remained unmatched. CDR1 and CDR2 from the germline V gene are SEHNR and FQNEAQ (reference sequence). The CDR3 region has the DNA TGTGCCAGCAGCTTGGGACAGCGGAATTCACCCCTCCACTTT. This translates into CASSLGQRNSPLHF.

The DNA for the CDR3 is TGTGCCAGCAGCGCCCACAGGGACAGCTACGAGCAGTACTTC. Translating it yields CASSAHRDSYEQYF. The rearrangement uses TRBV4-2 and TRBJ2-7; 7 nucleotides align to TRBD1. The V gene's germline CDR1 is LGHNA and CDR2 YNFKEQ. J was trimmed by 3 bases and V by 5 bases; bases with no gene match: 7. CDR3 size: 14 residues.

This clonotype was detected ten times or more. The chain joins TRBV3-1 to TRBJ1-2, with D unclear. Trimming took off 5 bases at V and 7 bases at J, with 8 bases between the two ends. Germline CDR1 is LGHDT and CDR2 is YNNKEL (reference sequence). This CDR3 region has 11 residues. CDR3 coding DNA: TGTGCCAGCAGCTCAGTAATTGGCTACACCTTC. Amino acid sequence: CASSSVIGYTF.

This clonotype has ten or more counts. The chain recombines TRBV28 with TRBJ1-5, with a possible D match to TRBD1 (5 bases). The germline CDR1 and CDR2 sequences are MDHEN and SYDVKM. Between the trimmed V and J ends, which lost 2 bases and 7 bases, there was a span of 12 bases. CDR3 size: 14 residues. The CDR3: CASSLIGVGQPQHF. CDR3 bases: TGTGCCAGCAGTTTAATAGGGGTAGGACAGCCCCAGCATTTT.

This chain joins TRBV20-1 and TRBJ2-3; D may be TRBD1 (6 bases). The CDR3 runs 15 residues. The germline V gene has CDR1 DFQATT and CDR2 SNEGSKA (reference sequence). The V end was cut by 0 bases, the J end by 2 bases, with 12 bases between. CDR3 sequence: CSARDRGLFTDTQYF. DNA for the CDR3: TGCAGTGCTAGAGACAGGGGTCTCTTCACAGATACGCAGTATTTT.

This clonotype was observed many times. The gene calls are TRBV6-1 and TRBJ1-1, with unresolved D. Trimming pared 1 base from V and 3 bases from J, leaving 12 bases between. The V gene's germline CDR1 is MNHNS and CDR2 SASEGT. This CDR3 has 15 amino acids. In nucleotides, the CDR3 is TGTGCCAGCAGTGAAGTCAGGACTAGAGACACTGAAGCTTTCTTT. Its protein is CASSEVRTRDTEAFF.

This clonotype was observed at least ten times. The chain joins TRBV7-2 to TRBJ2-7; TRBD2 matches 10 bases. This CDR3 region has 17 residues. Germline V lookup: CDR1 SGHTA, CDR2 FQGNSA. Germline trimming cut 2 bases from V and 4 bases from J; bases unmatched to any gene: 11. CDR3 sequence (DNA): TGTGCCAGCAGCTTAACGATCCTAGCGGGAGCCCTGTACGAGCAGTACTTC. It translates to CASSLTILAGALYEQYF. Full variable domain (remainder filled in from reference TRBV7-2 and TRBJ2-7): GAGVSQSPSNKVTEKGKDVELRCDPISGHTALYWYRQSLGQGLEFLIYFQGNSAPDKSGLPSDRFSAERTGGSVSTLTIQRTQQEDSAVYLCASSLTILAGALYEQYFGPGTRLTVT.

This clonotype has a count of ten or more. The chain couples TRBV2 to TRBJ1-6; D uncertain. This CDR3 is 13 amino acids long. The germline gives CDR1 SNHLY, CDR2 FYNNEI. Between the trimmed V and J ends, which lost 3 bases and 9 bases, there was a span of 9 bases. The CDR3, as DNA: TGTGCCAGCAGTGATTTGGGGAGTTCACCCCTCCACTTT. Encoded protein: CASSDLGSSPLHF.